This T cell receptor beta chain was captured in a study of blood T cell repertoires in COVID-19. Study background: Material from acute and convalescent COVID-19 was sourced from the United States, Italy and Spain. From T cells, B-cell-depleted T cells, or PBMCs came the material, which was cDNA or gDNA.

In the authors' methods: Amplified reference gene primers provided the basis for estimating nucleated cell counts. Here immunoSEQ multiplex PCR was the method, and the copy in TCRdb shows in-frame clones only, minus some. The V and J calls and clone size were taken over from that table, and D and trimming were inferred from the DNA. The sample consists of 92,000 or so clones, around 88% of them appearing once. This CDR3 has 17 amino acids. Germline V lookup: CDR1 KGHSH, CDR2 LQKENI. The ends were cut back, 3 bases at V and 0 bases at J, with 12 bases in the middle. The source is a man aged 60 to 69 with acute or convalescent COVID-19. The source material was peripheral blood. The J gene is TRBJ2-6, the V gene TRBV18, with D possibly matching TRBD1 (6 bases). This CDR3 reads CASSPLDRFSGANVLTF. The CDR3 region has the DNA TGTGCCAGCTCACCCCTGGACAGATTCTCTGGGGCCAACGTCCTGACTTTC.